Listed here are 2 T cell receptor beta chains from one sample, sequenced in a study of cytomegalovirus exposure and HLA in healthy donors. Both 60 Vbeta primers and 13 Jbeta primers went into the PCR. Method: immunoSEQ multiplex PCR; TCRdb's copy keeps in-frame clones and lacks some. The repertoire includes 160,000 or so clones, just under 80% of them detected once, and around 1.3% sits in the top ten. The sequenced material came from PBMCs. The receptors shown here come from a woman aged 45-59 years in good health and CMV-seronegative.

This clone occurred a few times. CDR3 in amino acids: CAISEDRGEDTQYF. CDR3 sequence (DNA): TGTGCCATCAGTGAAGACAGGGGCGAAGATACGCAGTATTTT. V gene TRBV10-3 combines with J gene TRBJ2-3, with 8 bases aligning to TRBD1. In germline, CDR1 is ENHRY, CDR2 SYGVKD. Trimming cost V 3 bases and J 5 bases; bases outside gene matches: 4. This CDR3 is built from 14 residues.

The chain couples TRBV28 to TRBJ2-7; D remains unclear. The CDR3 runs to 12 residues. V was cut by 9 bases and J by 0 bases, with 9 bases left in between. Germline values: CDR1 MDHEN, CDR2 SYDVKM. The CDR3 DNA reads TGTGCCAGTTCTAGACCCTCCTACGAGCAGTACTTC. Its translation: CASSRPSYEQYF.